Listed here are 11 T cell receptor beta chains from one sample, sequenced in a study of control samples from healthy donors and cancer patients (dated by TCRdb to the early 2020s). Libraries came from the immunoSEQ multiplex PCR assay. TCRdb re-hosts the immuneACCESS table, in-frame sequences only. Its copies lack some clones; in the studies checked, an unresolved V gene accounts for under half of them, and the cause for the rest is not known. The sample records over 7,500 clones, more than 85% of which are singletons. The ten largest clonotypes hold nearly 20% of the sample. Sequencing was done on a sample of PBMCs. These receptors all come from a man aged 55 to 70 with colorectal cancer.

The genes are TRBV7-9 and TRBJ2-5; the D is unclear. The CDR3 runs to 14 residues. V was clipped by 4 bases and J by 2 bases, with 11 bases between them. Germline values: CDR1 SEHNR, CDR2 FQNEAQ (reference sequence). CDR3 residues: CASSSYQKQETQYF. Here the CDR3 DNA reads TGTGCCAGCAGCTCATACCAAAAACAAGAGACCCAGTACTTC.

DNA for the CDR3: TGTGCCAGCAGCCGATTAAACGTCCGTCTTATGAACACTGAAGCTTTCTTT. Amino acids: CASSRLNVRLMNTEAFF. The chain has TRBV7-9 and TRBJ1-1; D remains ambiguous. V lost 5 bases and J 0 bases, leaving 19 bases between the germline ends. CDR3 length equals 17 residues. Germline V gives CDR1 SEHNR, CDR2 FQNEAQ (reference sequence).

The gene calls are TRBV11-2 and TRBJ2-7; D is unresolved. V was pared by 4 bases and J by 2 bases, with 12 bases between. The germline V gene encodes CDR1 SGHAT and CDR2 FQNNGV. The CDR3 has 14 amino acids. The CDR3 sequence is CASSSLHGAYEQYF. The CDR3 coding sequence is TGTGCCAGCAGCTCCCTGCACGGAGCCTACGAGCAGTACTTC.

The rearrangement links TRBV2 to TRBJ2-5; the D is unclear. Trimming took off 3 bases at V and 1 base at J, with 15 bases between the two ends. The CDR3 is 16 residues long. The germline V gene encodes CDR1 SNHLY and CDR2 FYNNEI. CDR3 in amino acids: CASSEQPRRGQETQYF. The DNA of the CDR3 is TGTGCCAGCAGTGAGCAACCTCGAAGAGGCCAAGAGACCCAGTACTTC.

V gene TRBV9 combines with J gene TRBJ2-5; D ambiguous. The CDR3 is 15 amino acids. Germline V gene data show CDR1 as SGDLS and CDR2 as YYNGEE. Trimming removed 1 base from V and 0 bases from J, with 10 bases in between. CDR3 coding DNA: TGTGCCAGCAGCGTACTAAACGGATACCAAGAGACCCAGTACTTC. Translating gives CASSVLNGYQETQYF. Looking up the rest from reference TRBV9 and TRBJ2-5 gives the full variable domain: DSGVTQTPKHLITATGQRVTLRCSPRSGDLSVYWYQQSLDQGLQFLIQYYNGEERAKGNILERFSAQQFPDLHSELNLSSLELGDSALYFCASSVLNGYQETQYFGPGTRLLVL.

V is TRBV5-1 and J is TRBJ1-2; 8 bases are shared with TRBD1. Germline lookup yields CDR1 SGHRS and CDR2 YFSETQ. The CDR3 has 13 amino acids. V was pared by 4 bases and J by 8 bases, with 7 bases of the junction left unmatched. As DNA, the CDR3 is TGCGCCAGCAGCCCGGGACAGGCAGAGGGCTACACCTTC. The encoded protein is CASSPGQAEGYTF. The variable domain in full, completed from reference TRBV5-1 and TRBJ1-2, reads KAGVTQTPRYLIKTRGQQVTLSCSPISGHRSVSWYQQTPGQGLQFLFEYFSETQRNKGNFPGRFSGRQFSNSRSEMNVSTLELGDSALYLCASSPGQAEGYTFGSGTRLTVV.

V and J are TRBV3-1 (or the pseudogene TRBV3-2) and TRBJ1-4; D is unclear. The germline V and J ends were trimmed by 0 bases and 10 bases, with 15 bases remaining between them. This CDR3 comprises 15 residues. The germline V gene has CDR1 LGHDT and CDR2 YNNKEL (reference sequence). The CDR3 DNA reads TGTGCCAGCAGCCAAGATTGGGAAATTAACGGAAAACTGTTTTTT. Residues: CASSQDWEINGKLFF.

The rearrangement links TRBV6-5 to TRBJ1-6, with 7 bases identical to TRBD1. The ends lost 5 bases at V and 5 bases at J; junction bases unmatched: 6. In germline, CDR1 is MNHEY, CDR2 SVGAGI. The CDR3 length is 15 residues. The CDR3 DNA reads TGTGCCAGCAGTCATAACAGGGGAAATAATTCACCCCTCCACTTT. As protein: CASSHNRGNNSPLHF.

V and J are TRBV4-2 and TRBJ1-4, with D tentatively TRBD1 (5 bases). The CDR3 has 16 amino acids. Trimming stripped 1 base from V and 4 bases from J, with 13 bases between. Germline lookup yields CDR1 LGHNA and CDR2 YNFKEQ. CDR3 bases: TGTGCCAGCAGCCAAGGAGGGGCAGGCCTTAATGAAAAACTGTTTTTT. Protein product: CASSQGGAGLNEKLFF.

The rearrangement links TRBV6-2 or TRBV6-3 to TRBJ2-7; 7 bases map to TRBD1. CDR3 size: 14 residues. The germline gives CDR1 MNHEY, CDR2 SVGEGT. The J segment lost 3 bases and the V segment lost 4 bases, leaving 6 bases of the junction unmatched. CDR3 in amino acids: CASSSPGQIYEQYF. The CDR3 DNA sequence: TGTGCCAGCAGTTCGCCGGGACAGATCTACGAGCAGTACTTC.

This rearrangement joins TRBV3-1 (or the pseudogene TRBV3-2) to TRBJ2-7; 7 nucleotides match TRBD2. Germline V gene sequence: CDR1 LGHDT, CDR2 YNNKEL (reference sequence). V was pared by 0 bases and J by 3 bases, with 2 bases of the junction left unmatched. The length of the CDR3 is 14 residues. The CDR3 DNA reads as TGTGCCAGCAGCCAAGATGGGGGGGGCTACGAGCAGTACTTC. Protein: CASSQDGGGYEQYF.